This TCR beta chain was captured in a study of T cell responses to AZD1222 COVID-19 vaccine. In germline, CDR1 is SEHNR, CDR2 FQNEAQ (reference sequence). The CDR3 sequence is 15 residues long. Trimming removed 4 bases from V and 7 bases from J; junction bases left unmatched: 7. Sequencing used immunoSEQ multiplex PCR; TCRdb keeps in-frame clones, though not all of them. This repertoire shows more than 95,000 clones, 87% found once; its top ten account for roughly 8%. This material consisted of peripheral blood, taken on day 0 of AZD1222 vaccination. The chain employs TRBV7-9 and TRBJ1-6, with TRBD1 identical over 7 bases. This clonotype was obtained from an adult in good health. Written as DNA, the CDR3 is TGTGCCAGCAGCTCACAGACAGGGTTAAATTCACCCCTCCACTTT. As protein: CASSSQTGLNSPLHF.